This T cell receptor (beta chain) was sequenced during a study of CXCR3-negative and CXCR3-positive naive CD8 T cells. Study-level findings and limits: Greater hydrophobicity was found in TRB CDR3s of CXCR3-positive naive cells than of CXCR3-negative naive cells. Comparably high diversity marked both naive subsets, whereas memory CD8+ cells had much lower diversity.

The CDR3 has 16 amino acids. Looked up from germline, CDR1 is SQVTM and CDR2 is ANQGSEA. With UMI labels, 5' RACE was used to prepare the TRB cDNA libraries. Each CDR3 protein gets one entry in TCRdb, which reprocessed the 5' RACE reads and gives no DNA. The sample's table shows approximately 120,000 distinct CDR3 sequences. As for this clonotype: What it recognizes is unknown.

Sequenced material: naive CXCR3+ CD8+ T cells from blood. Subset given: CD45RO-CCR7+CD27+CD95- naive CD8+ T cells expressing CXCR3 (TNR3+). The V and J genes are TRBV29-1 and TRBJ2-2; the D call from TCRdb, TRBD1, cannot be confirmed without DNA. This TCR derives from a human donor in good health. Some clones in this sample may be carry-over from other donors' samples. The CDR3 is CSVDHPGQGHAGELFF.